The 8 T cell receptor beta chains below come from one sample, sequenced in a study of T cells after yellow fever vaccination. TCRdb re-called the 5' RACE reads with MiXCR, one entry per CDR3 protein. The data hold some 220,000 distinct CDR3 sequences, with under 3.5% observed a single time. This specimen consisted of CD4+ T cells sorted from PBMCs, obtained 10 days after the yellow fever booster vaccination. Receptors were obtained from a man younger than 35 who received the YFV17D yellow fever vaccine.

Ten or more counts support this clonotype. This sequence joins TRBV5-1 and TRBJ2-5, with unresolved D. This CDR3 has 12 amino acids. In germline, CDR1 is SGHRS, CDR2 YFSETQ. Trimming took off 3 bases at V and 7 bases at J, with 10 bases between the two ends. CDR3 nucleotide sequence: TGCGCCAGCAGCTCCAGTATCAGGACCCAGTACTTC. It specifies CASSSSIRTQYF.

This clonotype was seen at least ten times. The genes are TRBV5-5 and TRBJ1-2; D is possibly TRBD1 (5 bases). Germline-derived CDR1 and CDR2 are SGHKS and YYEKEE (reference sequence). The CDR3 consists of 14 residues. V was shortened by 5 bases and J by 5 bases, with 16 bases between the two germline ends. CDR3 amino acids: CASRMGGARYGYTF. DNA for the CDR3: TGTGCCAGCAGGATGGGAGGGGCTCGGTATGGCTACACCTTC.

V is TRBV5-1 and J is TRBJ2-3; TRBD2 is a possible D gene (5 bases). The CDR3 is made up of 16 amino acids. V shed 0 bases and J shed 0 bases, with 11 bases lying between them. Germline V gene lookup returns CDR1 SGHRS and CDR2 YFSETQ. CDR3 in amino acids: CASSLVGLPSTDTQYF. As DNA, the CDR3 is TGCGCCAGCAGCTTGGTTGGACTCCCAAGCACAGATACGCAGTATTTT.

V is TRBV6-1 and J is TRBJ1-2; unclear D gene. CDR1 and CDR2 from the germline V gene are MNHNS and SASEGT. The V end lost 3 bases, the J end lost 5 bases, and 7 bases lay between the germline ends. The CDR3 runs 12 residues. CDR3 in amino acids: CASSEVAYGYTF. CDR3 sequence (DNA): TGTGCCAGCAGTGAGGTGGCATATGGCTACACCTTC.

The chain combines TRBV25-1 with TRBJ2-1, with D perhaps matching TRBD1 (6 bases). Trimming took off 10 bases at V and 3 bases at J, with 19 bases between the two ends. Germline CDR1 reads MGHDK; CDR2 reads SYGVNS. The CDR3 extends over 15 amino acids. CDR3 loop: CATLRDTLGYNEQFF. The DNA of the CDR3 is TGTGCCACCCTCCGGGACACCCTTGGCTACAATGAGCAGTTCTTC.

This clonotype was seen at least ten times. The chain links TRBV5-1 to TRBJ1-4; a possible D gene is TRBD1 (5 bases). The V and J ends lost 4 bases and 4 bases respectively, with 11 bases between them. CDR1 SGHRS and CDR2 YFSETQ come from the germline V gene. The CDR3 sequence is 14 residues long. CDR3 DNA sequence: TGCGCCAGCAGCCGGGACGGGGATAATGAAAAACTGTTTTTT. Protein product: CASSRDGDNEKLFF.

This clonotype has at least ten counts. The chain uses TRBV28 and TRBJ2-7, with TRBD1 matching 8 bases. CDR1 is MDHEN, CDR2 SYDVKM, per germline. After removal of 5 bases from V and 6 bases from J, the junction contained 6 bases not matched to a gene. This CDR3 is built from 13 residues. The CDR3 spells CASSTPGQVEQYV. The CDR3 DNA sequence: TGTGCCAGCAGTACACCGGGACAGGTCGAGCAGTACGTC.

This clonotype was observed many times. The rearrangement uses TRBV7-9 and TRBJ2-1; 7 bases line up with TRBD2. The trim removed 8 bases at V and 8 bases at J, leaving 18 bases unmatched. The CDR3 has 16 amino acids. Germline V gives CDR1 SEHNR, CDR2 FQNEAQ (reference sequence). The CDR3 is CASFLGPVRGRDEQFF. DNA of the CDR3: TGTGCCAGCTTCCTAGGCCCAGTGCGGGGGAGGGATGAGCAGTTCTTC.